This T cell receptor (beta chain) was retrieved from a study of T cell responses to AZD1222 COVID-19 vaccine. Study outcomes and limitations: Baseline seropositives among AZD1222 recipients totaled only 5 to 7. Following two doses of AZD1222, Spike-specific TCR breadth and depth rose. The reported proportion of spike-specific TCRs targeting unmutated variant regions was nearly half.

Clones were read by immunoSEQ multiplex PCR, and TCRdb kept only the in-frame ones, dropping some. The table shows 140,000 or so clones, with around 88% occurring only once. Germline values: CDR1 MDHEN, CDR2 SYDVKM. The V and J ends lost 10 bases and 1 base respectively, with 14 bases between them. The CDR3 extends over 14 amino acids. To note about this clone: What it binds is not known.

The material sequenced was peripheral blood, taken on day 0 of AZD1222 vaccination. The sequence derives from an adult in good health. This chain links TRBV28 with TRBJ1-5; D is undetermined. CDR3: CATRTGQSNQPQHF. The CDR3 DNA reads as TGTGCCACCCGAACCGGTCAGAGCAATCAGCCCCAGCATTTT.